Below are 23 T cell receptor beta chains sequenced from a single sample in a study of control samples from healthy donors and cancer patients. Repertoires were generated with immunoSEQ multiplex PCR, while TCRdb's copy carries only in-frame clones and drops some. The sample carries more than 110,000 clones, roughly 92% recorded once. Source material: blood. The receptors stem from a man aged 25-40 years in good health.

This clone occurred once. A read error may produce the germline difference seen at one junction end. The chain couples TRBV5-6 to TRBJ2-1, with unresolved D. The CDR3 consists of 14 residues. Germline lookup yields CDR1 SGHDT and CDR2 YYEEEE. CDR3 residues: CASRFASVNNEQFF. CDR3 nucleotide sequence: TGTGCCAGCCGCTTTGCCTCGGTTAACAATGAGCAGTTCTTC. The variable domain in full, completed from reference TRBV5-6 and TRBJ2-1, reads DAGVTQSPTHLIKTRGQQVTLRCSPKSGHDTVSWYQQALGQGPQFIFQYYEEEERQRGNFPDRFSGHQFPNYSSELNVNALLLGDSALYLCASRFASVNNEQFFGPGTRLTVL.

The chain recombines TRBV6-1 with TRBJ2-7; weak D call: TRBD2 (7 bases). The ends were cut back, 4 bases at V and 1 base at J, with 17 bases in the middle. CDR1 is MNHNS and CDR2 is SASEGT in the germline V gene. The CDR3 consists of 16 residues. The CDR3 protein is CASSGLVGGGSYEQYF. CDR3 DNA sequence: TGTGCCAGCAGTGGACTAGTAGGGGGGGGGTCCTACGAGCAGTACTTC.

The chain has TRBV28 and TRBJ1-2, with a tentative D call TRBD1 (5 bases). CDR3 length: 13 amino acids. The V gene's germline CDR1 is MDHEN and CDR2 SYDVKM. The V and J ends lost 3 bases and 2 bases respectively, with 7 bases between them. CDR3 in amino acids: CASSFGQNYGYTF. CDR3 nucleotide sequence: TGTGCCAGCAGTTTCGGACAAAACTATGGCTACACCTTC.

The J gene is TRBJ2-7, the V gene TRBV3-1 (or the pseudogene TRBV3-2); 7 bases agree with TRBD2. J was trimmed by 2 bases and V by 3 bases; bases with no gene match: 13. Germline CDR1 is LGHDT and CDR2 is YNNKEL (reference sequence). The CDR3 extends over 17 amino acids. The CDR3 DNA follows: TGTGCCAGCAGCCAGCCCGGCGGGAGAACTTGGGCCTACGAGCAGTACTTC. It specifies CASSQPGGRTWAYEQYF.

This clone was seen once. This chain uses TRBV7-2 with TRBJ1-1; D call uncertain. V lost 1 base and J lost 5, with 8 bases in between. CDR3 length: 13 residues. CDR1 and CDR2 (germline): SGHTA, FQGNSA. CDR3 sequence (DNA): TGTGCCAGCAGCTTAGGTGGGTGGACTGAAGCTTTCTTT. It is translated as CASSLGGWTEAFF.

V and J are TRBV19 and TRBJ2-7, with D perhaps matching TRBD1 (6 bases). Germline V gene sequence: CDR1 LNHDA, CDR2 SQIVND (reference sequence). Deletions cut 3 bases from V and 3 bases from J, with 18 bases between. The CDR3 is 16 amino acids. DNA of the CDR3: TGTGCCAGTAGTATGGCTCCGGGACACATTCTCTACGAGCAGTACTTC. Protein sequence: CASSMAPGHILYEQYF.

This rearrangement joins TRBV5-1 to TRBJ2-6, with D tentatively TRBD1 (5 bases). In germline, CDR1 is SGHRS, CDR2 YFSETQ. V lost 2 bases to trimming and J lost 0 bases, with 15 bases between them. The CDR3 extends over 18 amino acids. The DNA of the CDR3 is TGCGCCAGCAGCTTCCCCCCAGGGATCAGCTCTGGGGCCAACGTCCTGACTTTC. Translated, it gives CASSFPPGISSGANVLTF.

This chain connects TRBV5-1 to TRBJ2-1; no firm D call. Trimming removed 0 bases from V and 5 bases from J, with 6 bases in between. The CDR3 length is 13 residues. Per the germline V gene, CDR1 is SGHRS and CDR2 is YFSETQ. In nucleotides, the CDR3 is TGCGCCAGCAGCTTGGCTCCGAACAATGAGCAGTTCTTC. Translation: CASSLAPNNEQFF.

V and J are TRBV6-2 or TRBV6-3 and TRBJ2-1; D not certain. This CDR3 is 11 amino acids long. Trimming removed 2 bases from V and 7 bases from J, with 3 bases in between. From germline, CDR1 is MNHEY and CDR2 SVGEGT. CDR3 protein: CASSYENEQFF. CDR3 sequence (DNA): TGTGCCAGCAGTTACGAGAATGAGCAGTTCTTC.

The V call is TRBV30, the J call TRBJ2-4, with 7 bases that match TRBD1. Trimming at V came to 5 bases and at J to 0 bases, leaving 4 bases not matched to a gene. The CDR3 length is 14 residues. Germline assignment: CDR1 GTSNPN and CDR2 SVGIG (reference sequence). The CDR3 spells CAWGTVLAKNIQYF. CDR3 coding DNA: TGTGCCTGGGGGACAGTTTTAGCCAAAAACATTCAGTACTTC. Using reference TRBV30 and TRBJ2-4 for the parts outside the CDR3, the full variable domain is SQTIHQWPATLVQPVGSPLSLECTVEGTSNPNLYWYRQAAGRGLQLLFYSVGIGQISSEVPQNLSASRPQDRQFILSSKKLLLSDSGFYLCAWGTVLAKNIQYFGAGTRLSVL.

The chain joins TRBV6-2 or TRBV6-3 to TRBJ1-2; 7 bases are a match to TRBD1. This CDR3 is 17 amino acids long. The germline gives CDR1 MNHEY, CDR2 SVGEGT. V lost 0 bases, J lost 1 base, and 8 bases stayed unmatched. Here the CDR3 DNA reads TGTGCCAGCAGTTACTCCCCGGACAGGCGATTTAACTATGGCTACACCTTC. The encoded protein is CASSYSPDRRFNYGYTF.

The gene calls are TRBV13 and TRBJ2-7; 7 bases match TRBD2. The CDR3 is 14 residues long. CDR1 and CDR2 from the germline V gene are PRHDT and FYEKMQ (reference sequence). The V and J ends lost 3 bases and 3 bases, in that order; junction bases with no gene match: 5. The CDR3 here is CASSFGGSNYEQYF. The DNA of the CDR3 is TGTGCCAGCAGCTTCGGCGGGAGCAACTACGAGCAGTACTTC.

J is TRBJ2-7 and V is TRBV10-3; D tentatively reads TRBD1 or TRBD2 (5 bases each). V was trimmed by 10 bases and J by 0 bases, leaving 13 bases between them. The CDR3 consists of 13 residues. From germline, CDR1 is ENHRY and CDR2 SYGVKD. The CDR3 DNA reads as TGTGCCACCAATGGGGCGGGCTCCTACGAGCAGTACTTC. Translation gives CATNGAGSYEQYF.

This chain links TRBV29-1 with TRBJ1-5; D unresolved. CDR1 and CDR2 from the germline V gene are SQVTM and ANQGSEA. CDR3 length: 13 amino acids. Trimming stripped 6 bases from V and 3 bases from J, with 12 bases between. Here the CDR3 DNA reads TGCAGCGTCGGTGGCAGCCCCAATCAGCCCCAGCATTTT. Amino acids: CSVGGSPNQPQHF. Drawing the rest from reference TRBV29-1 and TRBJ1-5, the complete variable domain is SAVISQKPSRDICQRGTSLTIQCQVDSQVTMMFWYRQQPGQSLTLIATANQGSEATYESGFVIDKFPISRPNLTFSTLTVSNMSPEDSSIYLCSVGGSPNQPQHFGDGTRLSIL.

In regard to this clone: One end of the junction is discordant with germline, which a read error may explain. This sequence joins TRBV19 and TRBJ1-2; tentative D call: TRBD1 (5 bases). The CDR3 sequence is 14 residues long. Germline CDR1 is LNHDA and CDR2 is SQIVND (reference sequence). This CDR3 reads CASSILGGSGGKDF. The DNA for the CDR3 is TGTGCCAGTAGTATACTTGGTGGAAGTGGGGGGAAAGACTTC. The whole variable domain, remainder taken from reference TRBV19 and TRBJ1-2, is DGGITQSPKYLFRKEGQNVTLSCEQNLNHDAMYWYRQDPGQGLRLIYYSQIVNDFQKGDIAEGYSVSREKKESFPLTVTSAQKNPTAFYLCASSILGGSGGKDFGSGTRLTVV.

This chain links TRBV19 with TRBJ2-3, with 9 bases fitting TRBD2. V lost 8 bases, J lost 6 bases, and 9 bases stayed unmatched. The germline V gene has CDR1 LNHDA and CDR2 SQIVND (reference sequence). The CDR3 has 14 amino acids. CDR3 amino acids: CASCSGSLPDTQYF. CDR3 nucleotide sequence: TGTGCCAGTTGTAGCGGGAGCCTTCCCGATACGCAGTATTTT.

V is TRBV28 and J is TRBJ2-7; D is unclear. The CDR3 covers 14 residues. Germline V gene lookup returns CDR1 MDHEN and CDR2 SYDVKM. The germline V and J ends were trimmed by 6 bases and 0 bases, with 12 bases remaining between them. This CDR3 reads CASSPFASSYEQYF. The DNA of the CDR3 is TGTGCCAGCAGCCCGTTTGCGTCCTCCTACGAGCAGTACTTC.

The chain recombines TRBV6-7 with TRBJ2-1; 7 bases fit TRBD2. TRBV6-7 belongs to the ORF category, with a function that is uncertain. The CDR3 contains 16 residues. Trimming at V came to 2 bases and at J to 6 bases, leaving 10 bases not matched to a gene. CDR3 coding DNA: TGTGCCAGCAGTTACGGGGCGGGGAGGGATTGCAATGAGCAGTTCTTC. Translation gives CASSYGAGRDCNEQFF.

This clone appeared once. The CDR3, as DNA: TGTGCCAGCAGTTTCCTAGCTGGAGAGACCCAGTACTTC. This translates into CASSFLAGETQYF. The chain employs TRBV28 and TRBJ2-5; D is perhaps TRBD2 (5 bases). V was trimmed by 3 bases and J by 4 bases, leaving 9 bases between them. Germline V gene sequence: CDR1 MDHEN, CDR2 SYDVKM. The CDR3 length is 13 residues. Using reference TRBV28 and TRBJ2-5 for the parts outside the CDR3, the full variable domain is DVKVTQSSRYLVKRTGEKVFLECVQDMDHENMFWYRQDPGLGLRLIYFSYDVKMKEKGDIPEGYSVSREKKERFSLILESASTNQTSMYLCASSFLAGETQYFGPGTRLLVL.

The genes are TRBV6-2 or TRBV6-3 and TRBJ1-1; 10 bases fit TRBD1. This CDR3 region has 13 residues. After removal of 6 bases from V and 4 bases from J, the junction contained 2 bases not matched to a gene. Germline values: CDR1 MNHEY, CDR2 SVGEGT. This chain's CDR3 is CASSDRGPTEAFF. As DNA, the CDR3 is TGTGCCAGCAGCGACAGGGGGCCCACTGAAGCTTTCTTT.

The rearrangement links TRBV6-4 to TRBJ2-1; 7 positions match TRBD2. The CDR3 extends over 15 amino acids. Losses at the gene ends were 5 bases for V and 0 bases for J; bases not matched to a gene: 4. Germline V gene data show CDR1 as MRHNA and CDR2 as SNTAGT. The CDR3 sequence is CASSLAESSYNEQFF. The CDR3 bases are TGTGCCAGCAGTCTAGCGGAGAGCTCCTACAATGAGCAGTTCTTC.

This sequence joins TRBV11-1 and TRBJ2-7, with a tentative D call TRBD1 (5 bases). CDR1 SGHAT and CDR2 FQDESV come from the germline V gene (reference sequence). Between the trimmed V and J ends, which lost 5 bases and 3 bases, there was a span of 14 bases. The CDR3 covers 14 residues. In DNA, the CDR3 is TGTGCCAGCAGCCTTCTTTTAGGGGACTACGAGCAGTACTTC. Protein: CASSLLLGDYEQYF. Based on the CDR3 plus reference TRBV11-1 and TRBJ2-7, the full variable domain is EAEVAQSPRYKITEKSQAVAFWCDPISGHATLYWYRQILGQGPELLVQFQDESVVDDSQLPKDRFSAERLKGVDSTLKIQPAELGDSAMYLCASSLLLGDYEQYFGPGTRLTVT.

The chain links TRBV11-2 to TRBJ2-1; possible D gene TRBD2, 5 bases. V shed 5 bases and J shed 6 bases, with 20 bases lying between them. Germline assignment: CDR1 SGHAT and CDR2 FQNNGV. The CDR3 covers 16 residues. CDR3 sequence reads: CASSIPRAGRFNEQFF. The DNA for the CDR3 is TGTGCCAGCAGCATCCCTCGGGCGGGCCGCTTCAATGAGCAGTTCTTC. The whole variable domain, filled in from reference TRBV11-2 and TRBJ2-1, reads EAGVAQSPRYKIIEKRQSVAFWCNPISGHATLYWYQQILGQGPKLLIQFQNNGVVDDSQLPKDRFSAERLKGVDSTLKIQPAKLEDSAVYLCASSIPRAGRFNEQFFGPGTRLTVL.